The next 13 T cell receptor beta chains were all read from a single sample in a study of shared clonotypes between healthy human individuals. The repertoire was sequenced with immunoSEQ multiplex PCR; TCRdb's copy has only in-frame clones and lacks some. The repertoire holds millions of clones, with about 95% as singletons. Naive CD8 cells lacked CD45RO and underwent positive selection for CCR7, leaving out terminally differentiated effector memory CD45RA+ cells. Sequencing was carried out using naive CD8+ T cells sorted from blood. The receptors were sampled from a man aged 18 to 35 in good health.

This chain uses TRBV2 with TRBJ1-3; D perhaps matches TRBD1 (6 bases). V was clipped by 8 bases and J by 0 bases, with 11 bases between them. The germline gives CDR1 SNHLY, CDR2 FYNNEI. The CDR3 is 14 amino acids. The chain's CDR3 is CASGGTSSGNTIYF. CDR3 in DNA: TGTGCCAGCGGGGGGACAAGCTCTGGAAACACCATATATTTT.

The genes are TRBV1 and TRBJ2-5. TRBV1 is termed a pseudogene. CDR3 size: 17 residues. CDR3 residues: CTSSQDDVSYLGETQYF. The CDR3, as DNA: TGCACCAGCAGCCAAGATGACGTCAGCTACTTGGGAGAGACCCAGTACTTC.

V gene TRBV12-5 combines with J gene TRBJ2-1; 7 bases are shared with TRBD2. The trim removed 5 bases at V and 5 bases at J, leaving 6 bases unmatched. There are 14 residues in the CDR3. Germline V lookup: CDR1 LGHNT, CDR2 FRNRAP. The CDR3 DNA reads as TGTGCTAGTGGTATGGCGGGAGTACACAATGAGCAGTTCTTC. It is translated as CASGMAGVHNEQFF.

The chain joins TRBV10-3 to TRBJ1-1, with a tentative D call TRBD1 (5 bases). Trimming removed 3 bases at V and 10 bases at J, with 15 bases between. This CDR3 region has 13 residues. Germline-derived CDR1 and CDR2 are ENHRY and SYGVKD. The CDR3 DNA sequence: TGTGCCATCAGTGATTCACCCAGGGAAGGAGCTTTCTTT. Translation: CAISDSPREGAFF.

The CDR3 loop is CAWSVTGTLYEQYF. CDR3 coding DNA: TGTGCCTGGAGCGTTACAGGGACCCTTTACGAGCAGTACTTC. The V gene is TRBV30, the J gene TRBJ2-7, with a weak D call TRBD1 (6 bases). The length of the CDR3 is 14 residues. The germline V gene encodes CDR1 GTSNPN and CDR2 SVGIG (reference sequence). The V end was cut by 3 bases, the J end by 4 bases, with 16 bases between.

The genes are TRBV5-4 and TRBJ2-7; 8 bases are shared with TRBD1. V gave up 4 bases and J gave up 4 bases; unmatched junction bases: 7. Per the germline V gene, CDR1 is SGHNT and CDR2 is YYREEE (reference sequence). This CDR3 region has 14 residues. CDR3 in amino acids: CASSKGQAEYEQYF. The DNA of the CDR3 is TGTGCCAGCAGCAAGGGACAGGCGGAATACGAGCAGTACTTC.

CDR3 region: CASTMNNEQFF. In DNA, the CDR3 is TGTGCCAGCACAATGAACAATGAGCAGTTCTTC. The genes are TRBV6-5 and TRBJ2-1; D not resolved. Germline V gives CDR1 MNHEY, CDR2 SVGAGI. Trimming took off 7 bases at V and 5 bases at J, with 6 bases between the two ends. The CDR3 is 11 amino acids.

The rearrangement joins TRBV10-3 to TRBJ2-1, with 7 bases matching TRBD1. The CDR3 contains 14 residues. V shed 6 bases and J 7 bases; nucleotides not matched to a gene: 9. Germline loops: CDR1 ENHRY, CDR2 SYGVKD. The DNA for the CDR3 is TGTGCCATCAGCCTAGACGGGACAGTTAATGAGCAGTTCTTC. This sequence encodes CAISLDGTVNEQFF.

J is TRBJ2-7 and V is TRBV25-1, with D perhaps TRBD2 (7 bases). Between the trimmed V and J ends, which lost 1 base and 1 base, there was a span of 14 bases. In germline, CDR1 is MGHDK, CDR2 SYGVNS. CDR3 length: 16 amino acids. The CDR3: CASSEFAGEGSYEQYF. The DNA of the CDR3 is TGTGCCAGCAGTGAATTTGCAGGGGAGGGGTCCTACGAGCAGTACTTC.

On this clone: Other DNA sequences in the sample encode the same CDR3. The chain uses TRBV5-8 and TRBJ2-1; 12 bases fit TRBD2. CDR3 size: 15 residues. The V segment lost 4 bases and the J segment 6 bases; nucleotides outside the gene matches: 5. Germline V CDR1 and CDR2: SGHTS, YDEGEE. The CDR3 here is CASSLGLAGPNEQFF. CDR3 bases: TGTGCCAGCAGCCTTGGACTAGCGGGACCCAATGAGCAGTTCTTC.

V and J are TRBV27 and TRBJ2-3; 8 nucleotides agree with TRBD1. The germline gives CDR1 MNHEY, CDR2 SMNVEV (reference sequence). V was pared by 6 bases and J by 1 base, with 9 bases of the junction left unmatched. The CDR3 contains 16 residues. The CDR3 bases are TGTGCCAGCAGCTCGCTCGAGACAGGGGGCACAGATACGCAGTATTTT. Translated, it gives CASSSLETGGTDTQYF.

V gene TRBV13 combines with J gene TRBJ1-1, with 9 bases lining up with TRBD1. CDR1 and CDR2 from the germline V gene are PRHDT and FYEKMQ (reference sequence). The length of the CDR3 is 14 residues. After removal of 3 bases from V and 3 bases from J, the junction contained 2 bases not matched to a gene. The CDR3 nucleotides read TGTGCCAGCAGCTTCGGGGACAGGGACACTGAAGCTTTCTTT. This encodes CASSFGDRDTEAFF.

The CDR3 region is CASSLAGWETQYF. The DNA for the CDR3 is TGTGCCAGTAGTCTAGCGGGCTGGGAGACCCAGTACTTC. The gene calls are TRBV19 and TRBJ2-5; 8 bases match TRBD2. The V and J ends lost 5 bases and 5 bases, in that order; junction bases with no gene match: 4. This CDR3 comprises 13 residues. CDR1 LNHDA and CDR2 SQIVND come from the germline V gene (reference sequence).